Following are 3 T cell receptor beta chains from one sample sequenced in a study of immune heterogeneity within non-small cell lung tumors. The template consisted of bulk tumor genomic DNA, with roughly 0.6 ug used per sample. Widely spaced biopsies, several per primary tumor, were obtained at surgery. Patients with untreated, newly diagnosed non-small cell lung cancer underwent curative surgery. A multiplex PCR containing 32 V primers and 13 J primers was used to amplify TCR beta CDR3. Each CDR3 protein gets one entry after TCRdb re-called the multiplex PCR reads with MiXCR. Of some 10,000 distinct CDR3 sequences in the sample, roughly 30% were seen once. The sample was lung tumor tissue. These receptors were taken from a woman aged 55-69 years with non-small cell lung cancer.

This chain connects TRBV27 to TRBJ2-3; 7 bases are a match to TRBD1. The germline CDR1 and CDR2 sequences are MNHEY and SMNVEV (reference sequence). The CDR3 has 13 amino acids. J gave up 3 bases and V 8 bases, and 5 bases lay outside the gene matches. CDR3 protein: CASQTGRTDTQYF. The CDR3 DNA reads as TGTGCCAGCCAGACAGGGCGGACAGATACGCAGTATTTT.

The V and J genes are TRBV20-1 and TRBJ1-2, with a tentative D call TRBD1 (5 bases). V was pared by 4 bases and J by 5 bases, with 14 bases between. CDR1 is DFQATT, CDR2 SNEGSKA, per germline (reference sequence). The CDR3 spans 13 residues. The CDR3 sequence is CSATPGGGYGYTF. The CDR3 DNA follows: TGCAGTGCTACACCGGGGGGAGGATATGGCTACACCTTC.

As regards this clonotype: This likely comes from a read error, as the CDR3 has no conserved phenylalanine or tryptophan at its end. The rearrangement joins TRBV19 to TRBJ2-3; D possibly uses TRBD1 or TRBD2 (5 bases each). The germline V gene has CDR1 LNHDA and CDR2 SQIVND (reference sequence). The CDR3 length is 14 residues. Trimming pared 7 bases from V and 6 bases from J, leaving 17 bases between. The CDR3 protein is CASNGRGKGDTQYS. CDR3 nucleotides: TGTGCCAGTAACGGCCGAGGGAAGGGGGATACGCAGTATTCT.